This T cell receptor (beta chain) originates from a study of blood T cells in healthy people across ages. It was with a sample-barcoded 5' primer and a J-beta primer mix that a second PCR of roughly 7 to 12 cycles was run. MiXCR was run by TCRdb on the 5' RACE reads, yielding one entry per CDR3 protein. Among 850,000 to 1,000,000 distinct CDR3 sequences listed, about 53% were seen once. With V trimmed by 7 bases and J by 6 bases, 5 bases remained unmatched. The CDR3 runs to 11 residues. Germline CDR1 and CDR2: DFQATT and SNEGSKA (reference sequence). This clonotype was sampled from a woman aged 60 to 75 in good health. The material sequenced was blood. This chain links TRBV20-1 with TRBJ2-7, with 8 positions matching TRBD1. In DNA form, the CDR3 reads TGCAGTGTTGACAGGGGCCGCGAGCAGTACTTC. Its protein product is CSVDRGREQYF.